This passage covers 10 T cell receptor beta chains from one sample sequenced in a study of blood T cell repertoires in COVID-19. The protocol was immunoSEQ multiplex PCR, while the TCRdb copy is restricted to in-frame clones and leaves out a portion. The table shows about 180,000 clones, with 86% occurring only once. Sequencing input: PBMCs or T cells enriched from blood (not recorded which). These receptors were collected from a woman under 40 who had recovered from COVID-19.

The chain links TRBV30 to TRBJ2-7; D is uncertain. Germline V gene data show CDR1 as GTSNPN and CDR2 as SVGIG (reference sequence). There are 14 residues in the CDR3. The germline V and J ends were trimmed by 2 bases and 3 bases, with 14 bases remaining between them. This chain's CDR3 is CAWSPPFGLYEQYF. The CDR3 DNA reads TGTGCCTGGAGTCCTCCCTTTGGGCTCTACGAGCAGTACTTC.

V gene TRBV5-6 combines with J gene TRBJ2-7; 8 bases agree with TRBD2. V lost 2 bases to trimming and J lost 1 base; unmatched junction nucleotides: 8. CDR3 length equals 16 residues. The germline CDR1 and CDR2 sequences are SGHDT and YYEEEE. CDR3 in DNA: TGTGCCAGCAGCTTAGAACTAGCGGTTCTTTCCTACGAGCAGTACTTC. Its protein is CASSLELAVLSYEQYF. The full variable domain, its missing parts supplied by reference TRBV5-6 and TRBJ2-7, is DAGVTQSPTHLIKTRGQQVTLRCSPKSGHDTVSWYQQALGQGPQFIFQYYEEEERQRGNFPDRFSGHQFPNYSSELNVNALLLGDSALYLCASSLELAVLSYEQYFGPGTRLTVT.

The gene calls are TRBV12-5 and TRBJ2-3; the D gene is possibly TRBD1 (6 bases). Germline CDR1 and CDR2: LGHNT and FRNRAP. The CDR3 is 18 residues long. V was trimmed by 0 bases and J by 0 bases, leaving 16 bases between them. CDR3 sequence: CASGLVITDRTSTDTQYF. The CDR3 bases are TGTGCTAGTGGTTTGGTAATCACCGACAGGACTAGCACAGATACGCAGTATTTT.

The rearrangement links TRBV7-5 to TRBJ2-7; the table gives TRBD2 as D, unverified against the DNA. TRBV7-5 is given as a pseudogene. CDR3 length equals 14 residues. CDR3 in amino acids: CARSLGSSSYEQYF. CDR3 DNA: TGTGCCAGAAGCTTAGGCTCGAGCTCCTACGAGCAGTACTTC.

The CDR3 protein is CASSPGTGINEKLFF. CDR3 DNA: TGTGCCAGCAGTCCAGGGACAGGTATCAATGAAAAACTGTTTTTT. The chain joins TRBV27 to TRBJ1-4, with 8 bases fitting TRBD1. V gave up 5 bases and J gave up 5 bases; unmatched junction bases: 7. From germline, CDR1 is MNHEY and CDR2 SMNVEV (reference sequence). The CDR3 sequence is 15 residues long.

V and J are TRBV24-1 and TRBJ2-5; the match to TRBD2 covers 10 bases. The germline CDR1 and CDR2 sequences are KGHDR and SFDVKD. The CDR3 has 18 residues. V lost 0 bases, J lost 6 bases, and 12 bases stayed unmatched. The CDR3 sequence is CATSDLEREGRSRKTQYF. The CDR3 nucleotides read TGTGCCACCAGTGATTTGGAGCGGGAGGGCCGGAGTAGAAAGACCCAGTACTTC.

The chain links TRBV3-1 (or the pseudogene TRBV3-2) to TRBJ2-1; 7 bases fit TRBD2. The CDR3 is 20 residues long. Germline values: CDR1 LGHDT, CDR2 YNNKEL (reference sequence). Trimming cost V 0 bases and J 7 bases; bases outside gene matches: 21. The CDR3 DNA reads TGTGCCAGCAGCCAAGAGGGGGAGGGCTCAAGGCTGATGTCGGGGAATGAGCAGTTCTTC. The encoded protein is CASSQEGEGSRLMSGNEQFF.

The genes are TRBV7-9 and TRBJ1-2; no definite D call. This CDR3 is 15 amino acids long. V lost 1 base and J lost 4, with 13 bases in between. Germline V gene data show CDR1 as SEHNR and CDR2 as FQNEAQ (reference sequence). The CDR3 loop is CASSLGYRSGYGYTF. CDR3 coding DNA: TGTGCCAGCAGCTTAGGATATCGGAGCGGCTATGGCTACACCTTC.

The table lists this clone with a few counts. The CDR3 here is CASSPPVAGADTQYF. The DNA of the CDR3 is TGTGCCAGCTCACCACCGGTAGCGGGAGCAGATACGCAGTATTTT. V usage is TRBV18 and J usage is TRBJ2-3; 9 bases align to TRBD2. Germline values: CDR1 KGHSH, CDR2 LQKENI. Losses at the gene ends were 0 bases for V and 4 bases for J; bases not matched to a gene: 2. The length of the CDR3 is 15 residues. Full variable domain (outside the CDR3, taken from reference TRBV18 and TRBJ2-3): NAGVMQNPRHLVRRRGQEARLRCSPMKGHSHVYWYRQLPEEGLKFMVYLQKENIIDESGMPKERFSAEFPKEGPSILRIQQVVRGDSAAYFCASSPPVAGADTQYFGPGTRLTVL.

The CDR3 bases are TGTGCCAGCAGCTTCTCTGTGAACACCGGGGAGCTGTTTTTT. Translated, it gives CASSFSVNTGELFF. The chain joins TRBV11-2 to TRBJ2-2; D is undetermined. CDR3 size: 14 residues. CDR1 is SGHAT, CDR2 FQNNGV, per germline. V was trimmed by 3 bases and J by 1 base, leaving 6 bases between them. The variable domain in full, completed from reference TRBV11-2 and TRBJ2-2, reads EAGVAQSPRYKIIEKRQSVAFWCNPISGHATLYWYQQILGQGPKLLIQFQNNGVVDDSQLPKDRFSAERLKGVDSTLKIQPAKLEDSAVYLCASSFSVNTGELFFGEGSRLTVL.